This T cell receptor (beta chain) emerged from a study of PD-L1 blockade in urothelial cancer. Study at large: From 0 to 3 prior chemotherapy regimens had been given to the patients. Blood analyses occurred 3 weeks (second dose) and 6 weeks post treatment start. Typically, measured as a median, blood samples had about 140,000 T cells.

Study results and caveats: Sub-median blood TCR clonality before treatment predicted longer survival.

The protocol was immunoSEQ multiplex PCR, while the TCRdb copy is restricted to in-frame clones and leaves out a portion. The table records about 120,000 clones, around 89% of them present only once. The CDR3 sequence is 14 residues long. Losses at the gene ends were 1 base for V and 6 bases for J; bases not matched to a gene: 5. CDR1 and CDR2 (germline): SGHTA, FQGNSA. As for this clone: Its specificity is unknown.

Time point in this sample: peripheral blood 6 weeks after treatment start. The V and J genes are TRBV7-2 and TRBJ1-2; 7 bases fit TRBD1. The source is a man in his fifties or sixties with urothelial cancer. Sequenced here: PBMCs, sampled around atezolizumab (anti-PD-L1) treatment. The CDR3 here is CASSLGQGIDGYTF. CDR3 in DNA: TGTGCCAGCAGCTTAGGACAGGGTATAGATGGCTACACCTTC.